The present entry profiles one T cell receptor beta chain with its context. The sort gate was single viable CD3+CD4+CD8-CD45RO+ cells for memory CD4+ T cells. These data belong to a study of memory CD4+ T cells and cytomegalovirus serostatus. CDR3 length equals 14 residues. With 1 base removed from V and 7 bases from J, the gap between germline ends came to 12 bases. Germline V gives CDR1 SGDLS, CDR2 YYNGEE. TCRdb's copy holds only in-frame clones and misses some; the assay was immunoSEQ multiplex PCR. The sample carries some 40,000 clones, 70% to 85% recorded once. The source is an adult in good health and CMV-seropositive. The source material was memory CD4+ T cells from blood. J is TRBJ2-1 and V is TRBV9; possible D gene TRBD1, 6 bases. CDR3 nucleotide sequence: TGTGCCAGCAGCGTAACAGGGTCAGGGAATGAGCAGTTCTTC. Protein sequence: CASSVTGSGNEQFF.